The rows below give T cell receptor beta chains drawn from one sample of a study of cytomegalovirus exposure and HLA in healthy donors. Data came from immunoSEQ multiplex PCR; TCRdb stores just in-frame clones and leaves some out. This table holds under 150,000 clones, about 80% found once. Sequencing was done on a sample of PBMCs. All receptors come from a woman aged 30 to 39 in good health and CMV-seropositive. Each CDR3 is given with its conserved first and last residue. The order of the fields is CDR3 DNA, CDR3 protein, D gene, clone size, V gene, J gene. The D gene is left open where the match is weak. The size field is filled for only some rows; it gives once, few, many or a size class.

DNA: TGTGCCAGCAGTGGGGACAGAACTGGCGAGCAGTACTTC
CDR3: CASSGDRTGEQYF
D: TRBD1
size: -
V: TRBV6-1
J: TRBJ2-7

DNA: TGTGCCAGCGGGACAGGGATTGCCGGAAACACCATATATTTT
CDR3: CASGTGIAGNTIYF
D: TRBD1
size: -
V: TRBV14
J: TRBJ1-3

DNA: TGTGCCAGCAGCCAAGCAGCGGGGGGGCGGGAGACCCAGTACTTC
CDR3: CASSQAAGGRETQYF
D: TRBD2
size: -
V: TRBV4-2
J: TRBJ2-5

DNA: TGTGCCAGCTCCCCACCCCCGACAGGGGCGAACTATGGCTACACCTTC
CDR3: CASSPPPTGANYGYTF
D: TRBD1
size: -
V: TRBV18
J: TRBJ1-2

DNA: TGTGCCAGCAGCACCCCCCGGACAGGGGTAGGAAACACCATATATTTT
CDR3: CASSTPRTGVGNTIYF
D: TRBD1
size: -
V: TRBV7-9
J: TRBJ1-3

DNA: TGTGCCAGCAGTGACGGAGGACAGGGGTCCCTATACGAGCAGTACTTC
CDR3: CASSDGGQGSLYEQYF
D: TRBD1
size: -
V: TRBV6-1
J: TRBJ2-7

DNA: TGTGCCAGCAGTCCCCCCGGGGTGCGGACAGATACGCAGTATTTT
CDR3: CASSPPGVRTDTQYF
D: -
size: -
V: TRBV6-1
J: TRBJ2-3

DNA: TGTGCCATCAGGATAGACAGGGAGGTCCACGAGCAGTACTTC
CDR3: CAIRIDREVHEQYF
D: -
size: once
V: TRBV10-3
J: TRBJ2-7

DNA: TGTGCCAGCAGCCAGATCATAGGCTACACCTTC
CDR3: CASSQIIGYTF
D: -
size: -
V: TRBV7-8
J: TRBJ1-2

DNA: TGTGCCAGTAGTATACAACCGACCTCCGGGGGTAGGTACGAGCAGTACTTC
CDR3: CASSIQPTSGGRYEQYF
D: -
size: -
V: TRBV19
J: TRBJ2-7

DNA: TGTGCCAGCAGCTCCATGGGGACAGGGGGTTCACCCCTCCACTTT
CDR3: CASSSMGTGGSPLHF
D: TRBD1
size: once
V: TRBV7-9
J: TRBJ1-6

DNA: TGTTCCAGCAGCACCCGTAGCGCGAGCTCCTACAATGAGCAGTTCTTC
CDR3: CSSSTRSASSYNEQFF
D: -
size: -
V: TRBV7-9
J: TRBJ2-1

DNA: TGTGCCAGCAGTGACAGTTTTTATGGCTACACCTTC
CDR3: CASSDSFYGYTF
D: -
size: -
V: TRBV7-9
J: TRBJ1-2

DNA: TGTGCCAGCACTTCGGTGATTGGCACTGAAGCTTTCTTT
CDR3: CASTSVIGTEAFF
D: -
size: -
V: TRBV6-1
J: TRBJ1-1

DNA: TGTGCCAGCAGTGTCGGTGGACTCGACCGACATGAGCAGTTCTTC
CDR3: CASSVGGLDRHEQFF
D: -
size: -
V: TRBV25-1
J: TRBJ2-1

DNA: TGTGCCAGCAGCTTAGCGTTCTTTGCAGGGGTTAGAGCTTTCTTT
CDR3: CASSLAFFAGVRAFF
D: -
size: -
V: TRBV7-9
J: TRBJ1-1

DNA: TGTGCCAGCAGCTTAACAGGGGACTATAATTCACCCCTCCACTTT
CDR3: CASSLTGDYNSPLHF
D: TRBD1
size: -
V: TRBV6-1
J: TRBJ1-6